Detailed here is one T cell receptor beta chain. Its target is not known. This sample was taken from a study of shared clonotypes between healthy human individuals. Whole-study results and caveats: The diversity represented, both genetic and in exposure history, was limited by few donors. Apart from blood, nothing was sampled; tissue repertoires likely differ.

The naive CD8 population came from CD45RO-negative cells selected for CCR7, without terminally differentiated effector memory CD45RA+ cells. Produced via immunoSEQ multiplex PCR; TCRdb's table is partial and in-frame only. The top ten hold approximately 22% of the sample, which has about 680,000 clones, 92% seen once. The specimen was naive CD8+ T cells sorted from blood. The TCR sequence derives from a man younger than 40 in good health.

CDR3 region: CASSLSVQNRGFSGANVLTF. CDR3 sequence (DNA): TGTGCCAGCAGCTTATCCGTCCAGAACAGGGGCTTCTCTGGGGCCAACGTCCTGACTTTC. The rearrangement joins TRBV7-6 to TRBJ2-6, with 7 bases matching TRBD1. V was clipped by 2 bases and J by 0 bases; unmatched bases: 13. The germline gives CDR1 SGHVS, CDR2 FNYEAQ. The CDR3 totals 20 residues.